Each of the 31 T cell receptor beta chains below was sequenced from the same sample in a study of blood T cell repertoires in COVID-19. TCRdb's table, derived via immunoSEQ multiplex PCR, lists solely in-frame clones and lacks some. The sample carries some 97,000 clones, more than 85% recorded once. Material for sequencing was peripheral blood. Receptors were obtained from a young man in a cohort sampled during active COVID-19.

The chain links TRBV6-2 or TRBV6-3 to TRBJ1-1; 7 bases are a match to TRBD1. Germline CDR1 reads MNHEY; CDR2 reads SVGEGT. The CDR3 has 15 amino acids. Unmatched junction bases numbered 6, after V lost 5 bases and J lost 0 bases. The CDR3 protein is CASSRGQIMNTEAFF. CDR3 nucleotides: TGTGCCAGCAGTAGGGGACAGATCATGAACACTGAAGCTTTCTTT.

The chain has TRBV14 and TRBJ2-5; the match to TRBD1 covers 7 bases. The CDR3 length is 18 residues. After removal of 4 bases from V and 5 bases from J, the junction contained 19 bases not matched to a gene. Germline V gives CDR1 SGHDN, CDR2 FVKESK. CDR3 sequence (DNA): TGTGCCAGCAGCCGGGGCCGGACAGGTGGTTTGCGTATGGAGACCCAGTACTTC. Amino acids: CASSRGRTGGLRMETQYF.

This chain joins TRBV2 and TRBJ2-7; D possibly corresponds to TRBD1 (5 bases). The CDR3 is made up of 13 amino acids. CDR1 and CDR2 (germline): SNHLY, FYNNEI. V lost 4 bases and J lost 6, with 13 bases in between. Here the CDR3 DNA reads TGTGCCAGCAGTGTCCGACAGTCGAGCGAGCAGTACTTC. Protein: CASSVRQSSEQYF.

The V gene is TRBV5-1, the J gene TRBJ2-1; 8 bases agree with TRBD2. The CDR3 sequence is 15 residues long. The V gene end was trimmed by 4 bases and the J gene end by 0 bases; junction bases not matched to a gene: 3. Germline V gene data show CDR1 as SGHRS and CDR2 as YFSETQ. The DNA of the CDR3 is TGCGCCAGCAGCCCTAGCGGGCCCTCCTACAATGAGCAGTTCTTC. This sequence encodes CASSPSGPSYNEQFF. Filled out from reference TRBV5-1 and TRBJ2-1, the complete variable domain reads KAGVTQTPRYLIKTRGQQVTLSCSPISGHRSVSWYQQTPGQGLQFLFEYFSETQRNKGNFPGRFSGRQFSNSRSEMNVSTLELGDSALYLCASSPSGPSYNEQFFGPGTRLTVL.

In DNA, the CDR3 is TGTGCCAGCAGCTCCTTTGGGACAGGGGTAGGAGAGACCCAGTACTTC. Its protein product is CASSSFGTGVGETQYF. The chain uses TRBV5-6 and TRBJ2-5, with TRBD1 matching 10 bases. The CDR3 totals 16 residues. The germline CDR1 and CDR2 sequences are SGHDT and YYEEEE. Trimming at V came to 3 bases and at J to 4 bases, leaving 9 bases not matched to a gene.

The chain recombines TRBV27 with TRBJ2-1, with 10 bases identical to TRBD2. The CDR3 covers 18 residues. J lost 7 bases, V lost 1 base, and 13 bases had no gene match. Germline V gene lookup returns CDR1 MNHEY and CDR2 SMNVEV (reference sequence). As DNA, the CDR3 is TGTGCCAGCAGTTTATTGCCCCCCGAAGCGGGGGGGAGAAATGAGCAGTTCTTC. It specifies CASSLLPPEAGGRNEQFF.

This clone was recorded only once. V and J are TRBV12-5 and TRBJ2-1; 14 bases align to TRBD2. Unmatched junction bases numbered 6, after V lost 4 bases and J lost 10 bases. The germline gives CDR1 LGHNT, CDR2 FRNRAP. The CDR3 runs 15 residues. Here the CDR3 DNA reads TGTGCTAGTGGTTCGGGACTAGCGGGGGCCGGGGAGCAGTTCTTC. Amino acids: CASGSGLAGAGEQFF.

The chain combines TRBV12-3 or TRBV12-4 with TRBJ1-5; D not resolved. V dropped 6 bases and J dropped 1 base, with 7 bases sitting between them. There are 13 residues in the CDR3. In DNA form, the CDR3 reads TGTGCCAGCAGCGAGGGAAGCAATCAGCCCCAGCATTTT. This gives the protein CASSEGSNQPQHF.

J is TRBJ2-7 and V is TRBV5-1; D is possibly TRBD1 (6 bases). The CDR3 covers 15 residues. Germline V gene lookup returns CDR1 SGHRS and CDR2 YFSETQ. Between the trimmed V and J ends, which lost 5 bases and 5 bases, there was a span of 20 bases. The CDR3 region is CASRKAGREGDEQYF. DNA for the CDR3: TGCGCCAGCAGAAAGGCAGGGCGTGAGGGGGACGAGCAGTACTTC.

This rearrangement joins TRBV5-1 to TRBJ2-5, with 8 bases that match TRBD1. The CDR3 is made up of 15 amino acids. Germline V gene lookup returns CDR1 SGHRS and CDR2 YFSETQ. Unmatched junction bases numbered 5, after V lost 0 bases and J lost 4 bases. The DNA for the CDR3 is TGCGCCAGCAGCTTGGCGGACAGGGAGGCAGAGACCCAGTACTTC. Its protein product is CASSLADREAETQYF.

The J gene is TRBJ2-4, the V gene TRBV28, with 9 nucleotides matching TRBD1. Germline V gene sequence: CDR1 MDHEN, CDR2 SYDVKM. The CDR3 totals 14 residues. J lost 6 bases, V lost 5 bases, and 5 bases had no gene match. The CDR3 region has the DNA TGTGCCAGCAGTGGGCCGGGACAGGGAAACATTCAGTACTTC. Its translation: CASSGPGQGNIQYF.

The chain is built from TRBV7-2 and TRBJ1-2; D gene uncertain. Trimming took off 0 bases at V and 4 bases at J, with 15 bases between the two ends. Germline V gene lookup returns CDR1 SGHTA and CDR2 FQGNSA. This CDR3 region has 16 residues. CDR3 nucleotide sequence: TGTGCCAGCAGCTTAGCCCCCCTAGCGAGCAGCTATGGCTACACCTTC. Translation gives CASSLAPLASSYGYTF.

The CDR3 coding sequence is TGCGCCAGCAGCCAAGATCCCAGAAAACTGTTTTTT. Translation: CASSQDPRKLFF. The genes are TRBV4-1 and TRBJ1-4; D call uncertain. V was pared by 0 bases and J by 10 bases, with 6 bases between. The CDR3 totals 12 residues. Germline V gene data show CDR1 as MGHRA and CDR2 as YSYEKL.

The CDR3 loop is CASSVPGQGKAFF. CDR3 sequence (DNA): TGTGCCAGTAGTGTACCGGGACAGGGAAAAGCTTTCTTT. The J gene is TRBJ1-1, the V gene TRBV19, with 9 bases matching TRBD1. Per germline, CDR1 LNHDA and CDR2 SQIVND (reference sequence). V was clipped by 5 bases and J by 9 bases; unmatched bases: 7. This CDR3 contains 13 residues.

This chain joins TRBV3-1 (or the pseudogene TRBV3-2) and TRBJ1-1; D unclear. The germline V gene has CDR1 LGHDT and CDR2 YNNKEL (reference sequence). The V end was cut by 7 bases, the J end by 1 base, with 13 bases between. The CDR3 runs to 14 residues. CDR3 bases: TGTGCCAGCACCAGCAGCGATTGGAACACTGAAGCTTTCTTT. It translates to CASTSSDWNTEAFF.

The chain links TRBV9 to TRBJ2-5, with TRBD1 identical over 7 bases. Germline assignment: CDR1 SGDLS and CDR2 YYNGEE. V lost 2 bases, J lost 2 bases, and 3 bases stayed unmatched. This CDR3 has 14 residues. CDR3 in DNA: TGTGCCAGCAGCGTCACACAGGGGCAAGAGACCCAGTACTTC. Translation: CASSVTQGQETQYF.

This rearrangement joins TRBV15 to TRBJ1-4; possibly TRBD1 for D (6 bases). The CDR3 length is 15 residues. Trimming removed 1 base at V and 6 bases at J, with 12 bases between. Germline CDR1 reads LNHNV; CDR2 reads YYDKDF (reference sequence). The CDR3 protein is CATSRVGGPDEKLFF. The CDR3 nucleotides are TGTGCCACCAGCAGAGTCGGGGGGCCGGATGAAAAACTGTTTTTT.

The chain uses TRBV19 and TRBJ2-7; D uncertain. This CDR3 has 14 residues. With 3 bases removed from V and 6 bases from J, the gap between germline ends came to 15 bases. Per the germline V gene, CDR1 is LNHDA and CDR2 is SQIVND (reference sequence). The CDR3, as DNA: TGTGCCAGTAGTATGCATCTACCCCCGAGCGAGCAGTACTTC. Protein sequence: CASSMHLPPSEQYF.

The rearrangement uses TRBV18 and TRBJ2-4, with 13 bases identical to TRBD2. The CDR3 contains 19 residues. Trimming removed 3 bases from V and 0 bases from J; junction bases left unmatched: 8. CDR1 and CDR2 from the germline V gene are KGHSH and LQKENI. The CDR3 is CASSPLTSGGTLAKNIQYF. The CDR3 coding sequence is TGTGCCAGCTCACCTCTGACTAGCGGGGGGACCCTAGCCAAAAACATTCAGTACTTC.

The rearrangement joins TRBV4-3 to TRBJ1-6; TRBD1 matches at 12 bases. CDR3 size: 15 residues. After removal of 3 bases from V and 13 bases from J, the junction contained 7 bases not matched to a gene. Germline CDR1 is LGHNA and CDR2 is YSLEER. The CDR3 sequence is CASSQEGTGGLPLHF. The CDR3 DNA reads as TGCGCCAGCAGCCAGGAAGGGACAGGGGGCTTGCCCCTCCACTTT.

The V and J genes are TRBV28 and TRBJ2-7; D is perhaps TRBD1 (5 bases). Germline CDR1 MDHEN, CDR2 SYDVKM. V lost 2 bases and J lost 3, with 11 bases in between. The CDR3 contains 14 residues. The CDR3 sequence is CASSLSDSHYEQYF. As DNA, the CDR3 is TGTGCCAGCAGTTTAAGCGACAGCCACTACGAGCAGTACTTC.

J is TRBJ2-5 and V is TRBV18; 9 bases map to TRBD1. In germline, CDR1 is KGHSH, CDR2 LQKENI. The CDR3 is 17 residues long. After removal of 3 bases from V and 4 bases from J, the junction contained 12 bases not matched to a gene. The CDR3 DNA reads TGTGCCAGCTCACCGGAAGGACAGGGGATATTGGGAGAGACCCAGTACTTC. This sequence encodes CASSPEGQGILGETQYF.

The chain has TRBV2 and TRBJ2-7; TRBD1 is a possible D gene (5 bases). This CDR3 contains 13 residues. Trimming took 8 bases from V and 0 from J, leaving 11 bases between them. From germline, CDR1 is SNHLY and CDR2 FYNNEI. DNA for the CDR3: TGTGCCAGCGGGCAGGGCACCTCCTACGAGCAGTACTTC. As protein: CASGQGTSYEQYF.

The gene calls are TRBV7-9 and TRBJ2-2, with 14 nucleotides matching TRBD2. Germline trimming cut 5 bases from V and 0 bases from J; bases unmatched to any gene: 11. There are 20 residues in the CDR3. Germline V gene data show CDR1 as SEHNR and CDR2 as FQNEAQ (reference sequence). CDR3 coding DNA: TGTGCCAGCAGCACAACAAAGACTAGCGGGGGGGCCGCGAACACCGGGGAGCTGTTTTTT. Protein product: CASSTTKTSGGAANTGELFF. The complete variable domain, with remaining parts taken from reference TRBV7-9 and TRBJ2-2, reads DTGVSQNPRHKITKRGQNVTFRCDPISEHNRLYWYRQTLGQGPEFLTYFQNEAQLEKSRLLSDRFSAERPKGSFSTLEIQRTEQGDSAMYLCASSTTKTSGGAANTGELFFGEGSRLTVL.

This clone was counted once. The chain combines TRBV11-2 with TRBJ2-7; 8 nucleotides align to TRBD1. Germline trimming cut 6 bases from V and 5 bases from J; bases unmatched to any gene: 12. Germline V lookup: CDR1 SGHAT, CDR2 FQNNGV. The CDR3 is made up of 15 amino acids. The CDR3 spells CASSSTWTGFDEQYF. As DNA, the CDR3 is TGTGCCAGCAGTTCCACCTGGACAGGGTTCGACGAGCAGTACTTC.

J is TRBJ2-2 and V is TRBV28; perhaps TRBD2 as D (6 bases). The germline V gene has CDR1 MDHEN and CDR2 SYDVKM. V gave up 1 base and J gave up 3 bases, with 12 bases separating them. The CDR3 consists of 16 residues. The CDR3 is CASSLSGASDTGELFF. The CDR3 DNA is TGTGCCAGCAGTTTATCGGGAGCTTCCGACACCGGGGAGCTGTTTTTT.

V and J are TRBV21-1 and TRBJ1-2; TRBD1 reflects the table's D call only, with no check against the DNA. TRBV21-1 constitutes a pseudogene. The CDR3 spans 19 residues. For the CDR3, the DNA is TGTGCCAGCAGCCCAAGGGGGGGGACAGGAAACTTTCGAATCTATGGCTACACCTTC. Translation: CASSPRGGTGNFRIYGYTF.

This clone turned up a few times. The V and J genes are TRBV7-2 and TRBJ2-3, with 12 nucleotides matching TRBD2. From germline, CDR1 is SGHTA and CDR2 FQGNSA. After removal of 2 bases from V and 4 bases from J, the junction contained 1 base not matched to a gene. The CDR3 length is 15 residues. CDR3 loop: CASSLTSGGSDTQYF. CDR3 sequence (DNA): TGTGCCAGCAGCTTAACTAGCGGGGGGTCAGATACGCAGTATTTT.

V gene TRBV30 combines with J gene TRBJ2-3; D is possibly TRBD2 (7 bases). Trimming removed 5 bases from V and 13 bases from J, with 22 bases in between. Germline V gene lookup returns CDR1 GTSNPN and CDR2 SVGIG (reference sequence). This CDR3 spans 13 amino acids. In nucleotides, the CDR3 is TGTGCCTGGGCGGGGACACTAGCGACAGAGGAGTATTTT. Translated, it gives CAWAGTLATEEYF.

V gene TRBV5-4 combines with J gene TRBJ2-3, with D maybe TRBD2 (6 bases). The length of the CDR3 is 15 residues. The ends were cut back, 2 bases at V and 5 bases at J, with 15 bases in the middle. Germline values: CDR1 SGHNT, CDR2 YYREEE (reference sequence). DNA of the CDR3: TGTGCCAGCAGCTTCACGGGAGCTCCGGGAGATACGCAGTATTTT. Protein sequence: CASSFTGAPGDTQYF.

This clone has a single count. The chain recombines TRBV4-3 with TRBJ2-6; D remains ambiguous. Trimming took 3 bases from V and 4 from J, leaving 13 bases between them. This CDR3 region has 16 residues. Germline V gene lookup returns CDR1 LGHNA and CDR2 YSLEER. CDR3 nucleotide sequence: TGCGCCAGCAGCCAGTTAGTCGGTCCGGGGGCCAACGTCCTGACTTTC. It is translated as CASSQLVGPGANVLTF.